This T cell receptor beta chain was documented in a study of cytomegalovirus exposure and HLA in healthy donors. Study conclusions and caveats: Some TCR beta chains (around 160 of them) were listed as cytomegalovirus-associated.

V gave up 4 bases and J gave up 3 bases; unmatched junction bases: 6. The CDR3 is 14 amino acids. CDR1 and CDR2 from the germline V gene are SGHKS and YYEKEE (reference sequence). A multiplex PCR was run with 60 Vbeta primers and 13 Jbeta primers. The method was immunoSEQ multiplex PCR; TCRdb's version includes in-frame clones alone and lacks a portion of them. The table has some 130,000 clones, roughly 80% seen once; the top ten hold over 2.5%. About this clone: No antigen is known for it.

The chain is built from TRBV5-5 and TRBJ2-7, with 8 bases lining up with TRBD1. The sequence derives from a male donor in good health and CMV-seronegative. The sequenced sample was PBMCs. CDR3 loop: CASSGGQGGYEQYF. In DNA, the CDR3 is TGTGCCAGCAGCGGCGGACAGGGAGGCTACGAGCAGTACTTC.